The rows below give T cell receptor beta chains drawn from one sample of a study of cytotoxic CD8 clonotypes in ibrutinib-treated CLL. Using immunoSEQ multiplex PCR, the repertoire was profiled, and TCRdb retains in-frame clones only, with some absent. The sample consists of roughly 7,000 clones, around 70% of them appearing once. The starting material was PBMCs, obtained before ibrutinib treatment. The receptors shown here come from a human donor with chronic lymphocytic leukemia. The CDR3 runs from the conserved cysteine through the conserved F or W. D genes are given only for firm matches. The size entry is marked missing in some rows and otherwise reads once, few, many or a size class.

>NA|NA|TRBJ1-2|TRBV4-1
TGCGCCAGCAGCCAATATATGCTCCTCAGGGTGGCTAACTATGGCTACACCTTC
CASSQYMLLRVANYGYTF
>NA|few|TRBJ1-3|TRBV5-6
TGTGCCAGCTTCTTTAGGGGTTCTGGAAACACCATATATTTT
CASFFRGSGNTIYF
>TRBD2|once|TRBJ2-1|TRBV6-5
TGTGCCAGCAGCCCCGGGACTAGCGGGAAAAATGAGCAGTTCTTC
CASSPGTSGKNEQFF
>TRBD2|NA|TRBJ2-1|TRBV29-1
TGCAGCGTTGGGGGACTAGCGGGCACCTACAATGAGCAGTTCTTC
CSVGGLAGTYNEQFF
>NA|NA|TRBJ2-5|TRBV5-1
TGCGCCAGCAGTAGGGGTACAGGAGAGACCCAGTACTTC
CASSRGTGETQYF
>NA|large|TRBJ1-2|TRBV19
TGTGCCAGTAGTATAGAGGCGGCCTATGGCTACACCTTC
CASSIEAAYGYTF
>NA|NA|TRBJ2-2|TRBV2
TGTGCCAGCAGCCAAAGAGGCACCGGGGAGCTGTTTTTT
CASSQRGTGELFF
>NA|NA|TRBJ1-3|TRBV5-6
TGTGCCGTCTCGCGGGGTAGCTCTGGAAACACCATATATTTT
CAVSRGSSGNTIYF
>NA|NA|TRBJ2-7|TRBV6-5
TGTGCCAGCAGTTACTGGCGGGGTACCTACGAGCAGTACTTC
CASSYWRGTYEQYF
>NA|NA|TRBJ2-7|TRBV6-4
TGTGCCAGCAGTGACTCAGGGCGGGGGCCCTACGAGCAGTACTTC
CASSDSGRGPYEQYF
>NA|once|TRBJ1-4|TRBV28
TGTGCCAGCAGTTTCCGGCTTGGACCGAAGCCGTATGAAAAACTGTTTTTT
CASSFRLGPKPYEKLFF
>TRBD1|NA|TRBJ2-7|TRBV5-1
TGCGCCAGCAGCTTGGGCACAGGGGGCAGGTACGAGCAGTACTTC
CASSLGTGGRYEQYF
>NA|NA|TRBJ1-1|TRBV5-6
TGTGCCAGCAGCTTGGGGAATTTGGGATCGAACACTGAAGCTTTCTTT
CASSLGNLGSNTEAFF
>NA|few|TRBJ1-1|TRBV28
TGTGCCAGCAGTTTATCGGGGGGGGTTGAAGCTTTCTTT
CASSLSGGVEAFF
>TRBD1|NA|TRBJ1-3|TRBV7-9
TGTGCCAGCAGCCCGCCCGGGACAGACTCTGGAAACACCATATATTTT
CASSPPGTDSGNTIYF
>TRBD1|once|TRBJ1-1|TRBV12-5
TGTGCTAGTGGTTTGGCGACAGGGGGTGTCACTGAAGCTTTCTTT
CASGLATGGVTEAFF
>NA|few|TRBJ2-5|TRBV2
TGTGCCAGCACCCCGGGACACCTCCCGGGTTGGGAGACCCAGTACTTC
CASTPGHLPGWETQYF
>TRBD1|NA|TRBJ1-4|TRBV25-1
TGTGCCAGCAGCTCGACAGGGGGAGGTGAAAAACTGTTTTTT
CASSSTGGGEKLFF
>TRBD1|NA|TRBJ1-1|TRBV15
TGTGCCTCAGGACAGGAGAACACTGAAGCTTTCTTT
CASGQENTEAFF
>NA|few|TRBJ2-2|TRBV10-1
TGCGCCAGCAGGCTTGCGTTCACCGGGGAGCTGTTTTTT
CASRLAFTGELFF
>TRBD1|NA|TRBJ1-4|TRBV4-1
TGCGCCAGCAGTCGACCCGGGACAGGAGCAACTAATGAAAAACTGTTTTTT
CASSRPGTGATNEKLFF
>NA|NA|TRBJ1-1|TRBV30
TGTGCCTGGAGTGTAAAGGGGGGCCGTACGGCTTTCTTT
CAWSVKGGRTAFF